These T cell receptor beta chains were read from a single sample in a study of shared clonotypes between healthy human individuals. Assay used: immunoSEQ multiplex PCR; TCRdb lists only in-frame clones, some missing. This repertoire shows over 2 million clones, 85% to 95% found once; its top ten account for 0.1% to 0.15%. Material for sequencing was naive CD4+ T cells sorted from blood. These TCRs come from a man younger than 35 in good health. The CDR3 runs from the conserved cysteine through the conserved F or W.

J gene,V gene,CDR3 protein
TRBJ2-4,TRBV30,CAWSVRRAKNIQYF
TRBJ2-2,TRBV10-3,CAISEPGELFF
TRBJ1-5,TRBV7-2,CASSRLGGSGLNQPQHF
TRBJ2-3,TRBV15,CATSRAGTGGPADTQYF
TRBJ1-1,TRBV9,CASSVGEGLPEAFF
TRBJ2-5,TRBV5-1,CASSLARAETQYF
TRBJ2-2,TRBV5-4,CASSFGGEFTGELFF
TRBJ2-7,TRBV10-1,CASTSDRGYGEQYF
TRBJ1-2,TRBV7-2,CASSFRIANYGYTF
TRBJ2-3,TRBV6-5,CASSYGRTDTQYF
TRBJ2-1,TRBV5-6,CASSLGLDPYNEQFF
TRBJ1-2,TRBV28,CASSLLDRDTYGYTF
TRBJ1-6,TRBV18,CASSRGQGESPLHF
TRBJ1-1,TRBV12-5,CASGLGQNTEAFF
TRBJ1-4,TRBV10-3,CAISADASGRLFF
TRBJ2-1,TRBV5-4,CASSLPGQAMNEQFF
TRBJ2-1,TRBV18,CASEEAGENNEQFF
TRBJ2-3,TRBV7-9,CASSFYTSGSQTDTQYF
TRBJ2-2,TRBV7-2,CASSSGLAGGGELFF
TRBJ2-7,TRBV5-1,CASSQGQAAYEQYF
TRBJ2-3,TRBV5-6,CASSLGGGTLTDTQYF
TRBJ2-3,TRBV19,CASSITGGTDTQYF
TRBJ1-5,TRBV28,CASSPSGTGDQPQHF
TRBJ2-7,TRBV10-3,CAISVSWTDTYEQYF
TRBJ2-1,TRBV7-2,CASSPGGDLNEQFF
TRBJ2-5,TRBV6-1,CASSWFLGETQYF
TRBJ2-2,TRBV9,CASTTNTGELFF
TRBJ2-3,TRBV5-6,CASSARQGSSHPQYF
TRBJ1-1,TRBV13,CASSQGGMNTEAFF
TRBJ2-5,TRBV7-2,CASSRTPGTGYETQYF
TRBJ2-7,TRBV5-5,CASSLVSEFYEQYF
TRBJ1-2,TRBV7-2,CASSSLAGGYTF
TRBJ2-5,TRBV10-2,CASSESGSLQETQYF
TRBJ2-2,TRBV25-1,CASSKHRGGVTGELFF
TRBJ2-3,TRBV4-2,CASSQGLARTQYF
TRBJ1-2,TRBV28,CAVRDTHYGYTF
TRBJ1-4,TRBV2,CASSVLGTGGGRLFF
TRBJ1-1,TRBV30,CAWSKVLEAFF
TRBJ2-3,TRBV6-5,CASSYPTSDLTDTQYF
TRBJ2-7,TRBV5-1,CASSSWTVGTYEQYF
TRBJ1-5,TRBV29-1,CSVGEGGVQHF
TRBJ2-7,TRBV10-2,CASSPDPSGAYEQYF
TRBJ2-1,TRBV15,CATSRDQVAEQFF
TRBJ2-7,TRBV19,CASSSTPGPYEQYF
TRBJ2-7,TRBV15,CATSVGGSSYEQYF
TRBJ1-6,TRBV5-5,CASSLSGTGGRSYNSPLHF
TRBJ2-7,TRBV6-5,CASARGKGLLAEQYF
TRBJ2-5,TRBV27,CASSYRMIQRGTETQYF
TRBJ1-2,TRBV28,CASSLTRQGGGYTF
TRBJ1-5,TRBV4-3,CASSQDGGLRQPQHF
TRBJ2-3,TRBV29-1,CSVERGVGTDTQYF
TRBJ2-7,TRBV28,CASSLRQSEQYF
TRBJ2-7,TRBV2,CASSEARQSYEQYF